Included here is one TCR beta chain sequence, with context. What it binds is unknown. These data are taken from a study of cytomegalovirus exposure and HLA in healthy donors. General observations from the study: In vitro data verified three CMV-associated chains as specific for CMV antigens.

The CDR3 length is 16 residues. The germline CDR1 and CDR2 sequences are SGHRS and YFSETQ. J was trimmed by 2 bases and V by 1 base; bases with no gene match: 7. Data came from immunoSEQ multiplex PCR; TCRdb stores just in-frame clones and leaves some out. The sample lists 150,000 to 200,000 clones; 91% were seen once. Sequencing was performed on PBMCs. The origin of this receptor is a woman between 18 and 29 years old in good health and CMV-seropositive. The chain recombines TRBV5-1 with TRBJ1-1; TRBD1 matches 8 bases. The CDR3 nucleotides read TGCGCCAGCAGCTTGACTTACAGGGGGAGTAACACTGAAGCTTTCTTT. Translation gives CASSLTYRGSNTEAFF.